A selection of T cell receptor beta chains follows, all from one sample in a study of OX40 agonist ivuxolimab in advanced cancers. The data were produced by immunoSEQ multiplex PCR, yet TCRdb's version contains in-frame clones alone and is incomplete. The table lists about 21,000 clones, 70% to 85% of them singletons, with around 29% in the top ten. The sequencing used CD4+ or CD8+ T cells sorted from blood, collected in a trial of the OX40 agonist ivuxolimab. All receptors come from an adult with an advanced solid tumor such as melanoma, head and neck, liver or kidney cancer. Both conserved end residues are part of each CDR3. D genes are given only for firm matches. Size tells how often a clone was seen (once, few, many) or the class of an expanded clone, and some rows leave it out.

D gene: TRBD1; J gene: TRBJ2-7; CDR3 length: 15; V gene: TRBV9; clone size: .; CDR3 DNA: TGTGCCAGCAGCGAGGACCCCGGGACAGGGACCGAGCAGTACTTC; CDR3 protein: CASSEDPGTGTEQYF
D gene: TRBD1; J gene: TRBJ2-3; CDR3 length: 14; V gene: TRBV19; clone size: .; CDR3 DNA: TGTGCCAGTAGTACCCGACGGACAGGGGATACGCAGTATTTT; CDR3 protein: CASSTRRTGDTQYF
D gene: .; J gene: TRBJ2-2; CDR3 length: 15; V gene: TRBV6-6; clone size: .; CDR3 DNA: TGTGCCAGCAGTTACTCGGCCGGGTCCACCGGGGAGCTGTTTTTT; CDR3 protein: CASSYSAGSTGELFF
D gene: .; J gene: TRBJ1-1; CDR3 length: 13; V gene: TRBV6-5; clone size: .; CDR3 DNA: TGTGCCAGCAGTTACACCAGAATGGGTGAAGCTTTCTTT; CDR3 protein: CASSYTRMGEAFF
D gene: TRBD2; J gene: TRBJ2-1; CDR3 length: 14; V gene: TRBV30; clone size: once; CDR3 DNA: TGTGCCTGGAGTGACGGGGGGATTTACAATGAGCAGTTCTTC; CDR3 protein: CAWSDGGIYNEQFF
D gene: TRBD1; J gene: TRBJ2-5; CDR3 length: 14; V gene: TRBV7-7; clone size: .; CDR3 DNA: TGTGCTAGCAGCCCCGGACAGGGGGCCAGTACCCAGTACTTC; CDR3 protein: CASSPGQGASTQYF
D gene: TRBD2; J gene: TRBJ2-1; CDR3 length: 16; V gene: TRBV4-1; clone size: few; CDR3 DNA: TGCGCCAGCAGCCAAGAGACTAGCGCATACTGGGATGAGCAGTTCTTC; CDR3 protein: CASSQETSAYWDEQFF
D gene: TRBD1; J gene: TRBJ1-1; CDR3 length: 15; V gene: TRBV11-2; clone size: .; CDR3 DNA: TGTGCCAGCAGGGGGGCGGGACAGCTGAACACTGAAGCTTTCTTT; CDR3 protein: CASRGAGQLNTEAFF
D gene: .; J gene: TRBJ1-5; CDR3 length: 14; V gene: TRBV7-9; clone size: .; CDR3 DNA: TGTGCCAGCGCACAGGGTGGGAGCAATCAGCCCCAGCATTTT; CDR3 protein: CASAQGGSNQPQHF
D gene: TRBD1; J gene: TRBJ2-7; CDR3 length: 14; V gene: TRBV13; clone size: .; CDR3 DNA: TGTGCCAGCAGCACAGGGGGCGTTTTGTACGAGCAGTACTTC; CDR3 protein: CASSTGGVLYEQYF
D gene: .; J gene: TRBJ1-2; CDR3 length: 14; V gene: TRBV27; clone size: medium-sized; CDR3 DNA: TGTGCCAGCGGACCTCGACTCCTGGTCAGGGGCTACACCTTC; CDR3 protein: CASGPRLLVRGYTF
D gene: TRBD1; J gene: TRBJ2-2; CDR3 length: 16; V gene: TRBV2; clone size: .; CDR3 DNA: TGTGCCAGCAGTAAAGACAGGGGAATGGACACCGGGGAGCTGTTTTTT; CDR3 protein: CASSKDRGMDTGELFF
D gene: .; J gene: TRBJ1-2; CDR3 length: 15; V gene: TRBV6-5; clone size: once; CDR3 DNA: TGTGCCAGCAGACCAGGACCGAGAGCTAACTATGGCTACACCTTC; CDR3 protein: CASRPGPRANYGYTF
D gene: TRBD2; J gene: TRBJ2-7; CDR3 length: 14; V gene: TRBV7-3; clone size: .; CDR3 DNA: TGTGCCAGCAGTTTAGCGGGAGGCCTAGACGAGCAGTACTTC; CDR3 protein: CASSLAGGLDEQYF
D gene: TRBD2; J gene: TRBJ2-1; CDR3 length: 15; V gene: TRBV28; clone size: .; CDR3 DNA: TGTGCCAGCATGGCTAGCGGGAGTATCTACAATGAGCAGTTCTTC; CDR3 protein: CASMASGSIYNEQFF
D gene: .; J gene: TRBJ2-7; CDR3 length: 13; V gene: TRBV27; clone size: few; CDR3 DNA: TGTGCCAGCAGGGGGAGGACCTCCTACGAGCAGTACTTC; CDR3 protein: CASRGRTSYEQYF
D gene: .; J gene: TRBJ2-5; CDR3 length: 15; V gene: TRBV7-9; clone size: .; CDR3 DNA: TGTGCCAGCAGTCTTAGGAGTCCAACGAGAGAGACCCAGTACTTC; CDR3 protein: CASSLRSPTRETQYF
D gene: .; J gene: TRBJ2-7; CDR3 length: 15; V gene: TRBV29-1; clone size: once; CDR3 DNA: TGCAGCGTTCTTCACCGGGACGGAAGCTCCTACGAGCAGTACTTC; CDR3 protein: CSVLHRDGSSYEQYF
D gene: .; J gene: TRBJ2-2; CDR3 length: 19; V gene: TRBV21-1; clone size: .; CDR3 DNA: TGTGCCAGTCGCAGCAGTCAGAAAAAGATATCAGGTGACACCGGGGAGCTGTTTTTT; CDR3 protein: CASRSSQKKISGDTGELFF
D gene: .; J gene: TRBJ2-7; CDR3 length: 16; V gene: TRBV6-6; clone size: .; CDR3 DNA: TGTGCCAGCAGTTACTCTTCCGACGGGTACTCCTACGAGCAGTACTTC; CDR3 protein: CASSYSSDGYSYEQYF
D gene: TRBD2; J gene: TRBJ2-7; CDR3 length: 16; V gene: TRBV13; clone size: .; CDR3 DNA: TGTGCCAGCAGCTCGCTCACTAGCGGGAGGGCCGGGGAGCAGTACTTC; CDR3 protein: CASSSLTSGRAGEQYF
D gene: .; J gene: TRBJ2-1; CDR3 length: 13; V gene: TRBV4-1; clone size: once; CDR3 DNA: TGCGCCAGCAGCCAAGATCTCGGGAATGAGCAGTTCTTC; CDR3 protein: CASSQDLGNEQFF
D gene: .; J gene: TRBJ2-6; CDR3 length: 14; V gene: TRBV2; clone size: .; CDR3 DNA: TGTGCCAGCGTTTTGAGCTCTGGGGCCAACGTCCTGACTTTC; CDR3 protein: CASVLSSGANVLTF
D gene: .; J gene: TRBJ1-3; CDR3 length: 17; V gene: TRBV6-4; clone size: .; CDR3 DNA: TGTGCCAGCAGTGACTCGTCCCAGGAGAGCTCTGGAAACACCATATATTTT; CDR3 protein: CASSDSSQESSGNTIYF
D gene: .; J gene: TRBJ2-7; CDR3 length: 13; V gene: TRBV5-1; clone size: .; CDR3 DNA: TGCGCCAGCGCCCAGGGAACCCCCTACGAGCAGTACTTC; CDR3 protein: CASAQGTPYEQYF
D gene: TRBD2; J gene: TRBJ2-1; CDR3 length: 17; V gene: TRBV5-4; clone size: medium-sized; CDR3 DNA: TGTGCCAGCAGTAGGAGGACTAGCGGGGCCCCCGGCAATGAGCAGTTCTTC; CDR3 protein: CASSRRTSGAPGNEQFF
D gene: .; J gene: TRBJ2-5; CDR3 length: 15; V gene: TRBV7-8; clone size: .; CDR3 DNA: TGTGCCAGCAGGTTAACCCCCTGGCGGCAAGAGACCCAGTACTTC; CDR3 protein: CASRLTPWRQETQYF
D gene: TRBD2; J gene: TRBJ2-1; CDR3 length: 15; V gene: TRBV7-9; clone size: .; CDR3 DNA: TGTGCCAGCAGCTTTAGCGGGAGCTCCTACAATGAGCAGTTCTTC; CDR3 protein: CASSFSGSSYNEQFF
D gene: TRBD1; J gene: TRBJ1-2; CDR3 length: 14; V gene: TRBV6-5; clone size: .; CDR3 DNA: TGTGCCAGCAGTTACACTCAGGGGGACTATGGCTACACCTTC; CDR3 protein: CASSYTQGDYGYTF
D gene: .; J gene: TRBJ1-4; CDR3 length: 14; V gene: TRBV6-6; clone size: .; CDR3 DNA: TGTGCCAGCAGTTACGCCACAGGGACTGAAAAACTGTTTTTT; CDR3 protein: CASSYATGTEKLFF
D gene: TRBD1; J gene: TRBJ1-2; CDR3 length: 12; V gene: TRBV6-5; clone size: .; CDR3 DNA: TGTGCCAGCAGTCCGGACAGGGGTCAGTACACCTTC; CDR3 protein: CASSPDRGQYTF
D gene: TRBD1; J gene: TRBJ2-7; CDR3 length: 16; V gene: TRBV6-6; clone size: .; CDR3 DNA: TGTGCCAGCAGTTACTCATCTCCGGGACAGCTCTACGAGCAGTACTTC; CDR3 protein: CASSYSSPGQLYEQYF
D gene: .; J gene: TRBJ2-1; CDR3 length: 13; V gene: TRBV7-6; clone size: .; CDR3 DNA: TGTGCCAGCAGCTGGACTAACTACAATGAGCAGTTCTTC; CDR3 protein: CASSWTNYNEQFF
D gene: .; J gene: TRBJ2-1; CDR3 length: 14; V gene: TRBV19; clone size: .; CDR3 DNA: TGTGCCAGTACAGACCCGAGCTCCTACAATGAGCAGTTCTTC; CDR3 protein: CASTDPSSYNEQFF
D gene: .; J gene: TRBJ2-5; CDR3 length: 14; V gene: TRBV7-9; clone size: once; CDR3 DNA: TGTGCCAGCCACCTGGGACCCCTGATGGAGACCCAGTACTTC; CDR3 protein: CASHLGPLMETQYF